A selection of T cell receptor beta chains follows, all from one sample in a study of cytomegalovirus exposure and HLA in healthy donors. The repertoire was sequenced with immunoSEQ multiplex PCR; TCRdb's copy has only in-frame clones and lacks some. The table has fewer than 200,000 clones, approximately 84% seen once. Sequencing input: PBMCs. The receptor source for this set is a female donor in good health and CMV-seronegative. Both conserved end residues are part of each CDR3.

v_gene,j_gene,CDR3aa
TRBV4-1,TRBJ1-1,CASSQEVGDTEAFF
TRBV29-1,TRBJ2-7,CSVRGAGPAYEQYF
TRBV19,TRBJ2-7,CASSIGGLDEQYF
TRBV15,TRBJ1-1,CATSRRQGNKAFF
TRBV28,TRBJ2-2,CASKTDGSGWTGELFF
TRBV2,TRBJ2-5,CASSEMGQSQETQYF
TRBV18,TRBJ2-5,CASSPGTQETQYF
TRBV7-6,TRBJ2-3,CASSLGALGTIGADTQYF
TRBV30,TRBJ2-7,CAWSHGLAASYEQYF
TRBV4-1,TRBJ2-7,CASSQDITSERGYEQYF
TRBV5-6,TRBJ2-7,CASSRGQGYEQYF
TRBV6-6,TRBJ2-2,CASRRLAVNTGELFF
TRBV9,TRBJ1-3,CASGATSPSSGNTIYF
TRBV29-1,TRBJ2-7,CSVGGTVGSYEQYF
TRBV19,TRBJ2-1,CASKTGGGSYNEQFF
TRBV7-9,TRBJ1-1,CSSSLQGTMNTEAFF
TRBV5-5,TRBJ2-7,CASSLVGDSRYEQYF
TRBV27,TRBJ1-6,CASSFLVGQGRGNSPLHF
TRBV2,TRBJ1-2,CASSVAGRGTF
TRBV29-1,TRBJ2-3,CSVIPGTDTQYF
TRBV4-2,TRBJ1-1,CASSPLKGIPNTEAFF
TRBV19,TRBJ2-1,CASSTHRTSPTSYNEQFF
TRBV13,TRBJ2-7,CASSILGDRGVPEQYF
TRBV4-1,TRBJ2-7,CASSQEAAISSYEQYF